The 29 T cell receptor beta chains presented below share a single source sample, sequenced in a study of identical twins. TCRdb redid the calling of the 5' RACE reads with MiXCR, one entry per CDR3 protein. The table has more than 250,000 distinct CDR3 sequences, about 8.9% seen once. This sample was also put to use in a study of yellow fever vaccine responses in identical twins.

The sample consisted of memory (CD45RO+) T cells sorted from blood. These receptors all stem from a woman under 30 in good health.

This clonotype was detected a few times. This chain links TRBV27 with TRBJ2-7, with 7 bases matching TRBD2. The CDR3 extends over 15 amino acids. Germline CDR1 is MNHEY and CDR2 is SMNVEV (reference sequence). V trimming: 6 bases; J trimming: 3 bases; junction bases outside the gene matches: 11. The CDR3 DNA is TGTGCCAGCAGACGGTTAGGAGCGGGATACTACGAGCAGTACTTC. Its translation: CASRRLGAGYYEQYF.

This clonotype was recorded a few times. The chain is built from TRBV10-3 and TRBJ2-1; a possible D gene is TRBD2 (6 bases). Between the trimmed V and J ends, which lost 3 bases and 8 bases, there was a span of 8 bases. This CDR3 has 12 amino acids. Per germline, CDR1 ENHRY and CDR2 SYGVKD. DNA for the CDR3: TGTGCCATCAGTGACGGGGGAGATGAGCAGTTCTTC. Translation: CAISDGGDEQFF.

This clonotype came up many times. The chain couples TRBV4-1 to TRBJ1-2, with D uncertain. Per germline, CDR1 MGHRA and CDR2 YSYEKL. The CDR3 spans 14 residues. Trimming pared 1 base from V and 3 bases from J, leaving 9 bases between. The CDR3 nucleotides are TGCGCCAGCAGCCAAGTCTCCGGATACTATGGCTACACCTTC. Translating it yields CASSQVSGYYGYTF.

This clonotype was seen a few times. CDR3 amino acids: CASSSIRVRPPSTDTQYF. DNA for the CDR3: TGTGCCAGCAGTTCGATCCGGGTCAGGCCCCCTAGCACAGATACGCAGTATTTT. The chain uses TRBV27 and TRBJ2-3; D remains ambiguous. The CDR3 loop spans 18 amino acids. Between the trimmed V and J ends, which lost 4 bases and 0 bases, there was a span of 20 bases. Germline V gene lookup returns CDR1 MNHEY and CDR2 SMNVEV (reference sequence).

This clonotype was seen repeatedly, ten times or more. The gene calls are TRBV28 and TRBJ2-3; D is unclear. The V gene lost 6 bases and the J gene lost 1 base, with 17 bases spanning the gap. Germline loops: CDR1 MDHEN, CDR2 SYDVKM. CDR3 length: 16 amino acids. The CDR3: CASSLGRTPGTDTQYF. CDR3 DNA sequence: TGTGCCAGCAGCCTCGGTAGGACCCCGGGCACAGATACGCAGTATTTT.

This clonotype was counted a few times. The chain couples TRBV7-6 to TRBJ2-1, with D possibly TRBD1 on 7 matching bases. The CDR3 is 15 amino acids. Germline assignment: CDR1 SGHVS and CDR2 FNYEAQ. The germline V and J ends were trimmed by 5 bases and 2 bases, with 13 bases remaining between them. The DNA of the CDR3 is TGTGCCAGCAGCGCAGGGGGGACAGCCTACAATGAGCAGTTCTTC. As protein: CASSAGGTAYNEQFF.

This clonotype came up many times. The chain links TRBV12-3 or TRBV12-4 to TRBJ2-3; 8 bases fit TRBD2. The CDR3 consists of 14 residues. The V segment lost 6 bases and the J segment 0 bases; nucleotides outside the gene matches: 2. DNA of the CDR3: TGTGCCAGCAGGGTAGCGGGGAGCACAGATACGCAGTATTTT. Translation gives CASRVAGSTDTQYF.

V and J are TRBV27 and TRBJ2-1, with 14 bases lining up with TRBD2. CDR1 and CDR2 from the germline V gene are MNHEY and SMNVEV (reference sequence). J was trimmed by 2 bases and V by 4 bases; bases with no gene match: 4. CDR3 size: 17 residues. The CDR3 sequence: CASSSGGLAGAYNEQFF. CDR3 bases: TGTGCCAGCAGTTCAGGGGGACTAGCGGGGGCCTACAATGAGCAGTTCTTC.

In this sample, this clonotype turned up a few times. The chain is built from TRBV7-2 and TRBJ2-3; tentatively, D is TRBD2 (6 bases). The V and J ends lost 5 bases and 8 bases respectively, with 17 bases between them. The CDR3 is made up of 14 amino acids. The germline V gene encodes CDR1 SGHTA and CDR2 FQGNSA. The CDR3 is CASSPSGETSTQYF. CDR3 sequence (DNA): TGTGCCAGCAGCCCATCCGGGGAGACTAGTACGCAGTATTTT.

This chain uses TRBV5-1 with TRBJ2-2; TRBD1 matches 8 bases. Germline V lookup: CDR1 SGHRS, CDR2 YFSETQ. The CDR3 spans 16 residues. Trimming at V came to 4 bases and at J to 0 bases, leaving 5 bases not matched to a gene. The CDR3 DNA follows: TGCGCCAGCAGCCTGGGACAGGCCGCGAACACCGGGGAGCTGTTTTTT. This gives the protein CASSLGQAANTGELFF.

This chain connects TRBV18 to TRBJ2-2, with 9 bases matching TRBD1. CDR1 is KGHSH, CDR2 LQKENI, per germline. The CDR3 length is 16 residues. The J segment lost 5 bases and the V segment lost 5 bases, leaving 9 bases of the junction unmatched. Here the CDR3 reads CASSTRGTGTTGELFF. The DNA of the CDR3 is TGTGCCAGCTCAACGCGAGGGACAGGGACTACCGGGGAGCTGTTTTTT.

In its sample, this clonotype was seen many times. J is TRBJ2-2 and V is TRBV12-3 or TRBV12-4; TRBD1 matches 7 bases. The junction had 6 bases not matched to a gene; V was cut back by 6 bases and J by 2 bases. The CDR3 extends over 15 amino acids. CDR3 sequence reads: CASSTNRGNTGELFF. The CDR3 DNA reads as TGTGCCAGCAGCACTAACAGGGGTAACACCGGGGAGCTGTTTTTT.

This clonotype was counted between two and nine times. The chain combines TRBV28 with TRBJ1-2; no clear D gene. From germline, CDR1 is MDHEN and CDR2 SYDVKM. The V end lost 3 bases, the J end lost 4 bases, and 12 bases lay between the germline ends. CDR3 size: 14 residues. This CDR3 is CASSLMGNGYGYTF. CDR3 nucleotide sequence: TGTGCCAGCAGTTTGATGGGGAACGGCTATGGCTACACCTTC.

This clonotype was observed a few times. This chain links TRBV7-8 with TRBJ2-7, with no clear D. Germline assignment: CDR1 SGHVS and CDR2 FQNEAQ. The CDR3 covers 14 residues. Deletions cut 1 base from V and 2 bases from J, with 9 bases between. In DNA form, the CDR3 reads TGTGCCAGCAGCTTAGAGGCCAGGACCTACGAGCAGTACTTC. Translating gives CASSLEARTYEQYF.

This clonotype was recorded many times. This chain connects TRBV5-1 to TRBJ2-2; D is perhaps TRBD1 (5 bases). This CDR3 is built from 14 residues. V lost 1 base, J lost 7 bases, and 11 bases lay in between. Germline lookup yields CDR1 SGHRS and CDR2 YFSETQ. The CDR3 DNA sequence: TGCGCCAGCAGCTTGACGCAGGGCGTCGGGGAGCTGTTTTTT. Translated: CASSLTQGVGELFF.

This clonotype was counted ten times or more. The rearrangement uses TRBV10-3 and TRBJ2-1, with 7 bases aligning to TRBD1. CDR1 is ENHRY, CDR2 SYGVKD, per germline. V was pared by 3 bases and J by 7 bases, with 9 bases of the junction left unmatched. The CDR3 is made up of 15 amino acids. The chain's CDR3 is CAISDGRGQTNEQFF. The CDR3 DNA sequence: TGTGCCATCAGTGATGGACGGGGACAGACTAATGAGCAGTTCTTC.

This chain connects TRBV2 to TRBJ2-7; TRBD1 or TRBD2 may be the D gene (5 bases each). Germline V gives CDR1 SNHLY, CDR2 FYNNEI. CDR3 length equals 15 residues. Trimming stripped 1 base from V and 3 bases from J, with 13 bases between. CDR3: CASSEEAGSYYEQYF. As DNA, the CDR3 is TGTGCCAGCAGTGAAGAGGCAGGGAGCTACTACGAGCAGTACTTC.

The DNA for the CDR3 is TGCAGTGCTACGGACATGAATCAGCCCCAGCATTTT. It translates to CSATDMNQPQHF. The genes are TRBV20-1 and TRBJ1-5; D may be TRBD1 (5 bases). The CDR3 is 12 amino acids. Germline V CDR1 and CDR2: DFQATT, SNEGSKA (reference sequence). The ends were cut back, 4 bases at V and 4 bases at J, with 8 bases in the middle.

Many counts were recorded for this clonotype. CDR3: CASSSSNSRGTGNVYEQYF. The CDR3, as DNA: TGTGCCAGCAGCTCCAGCAATTCCCGCGGGACAGGGAATGTCTACGAGCAGTACTTC. The rearrangement links TRBV11-2 to TRBJ2-7; 9 nucleotides agree with TRBD1. The V and J ends lost 4 bases and 3 bases, in that order; junction bases with no gene match: 19. The CDR3 covers 19 residues. Germline loops: CDR1 SGHAT, CDR2 FQNNGV.

Many counts were recorded for this clonotype. V and J are TRBV6-1 and TRBJ2-3, with TRBD2 as a possible D gene (6 bases). CDR3 size: 14 residues. V was clipped by 6 bases and J by 2 bases, with 12 bases between them. Looked up from germline, CDR1 is MNHNS and CDR2 is SASEGT. CDR3 loop: CASRRLETTDTQYF. DNA of the CDR3: TGTGCCAGCAGGAGACTAGAAACCACAGATACGCAGTATTTT.

This clonotype was counted only a few times. V is TRBV2 and J is TRBJ2-5; D possibly corresponds to TRBD2 (6 bases). Germline V gene lookup returns CDR1 SNHLY and CDR2 FYNNEI. CDR3 length: 16 residues. Trimming shortened V by 8 bases and J by 6 bases, and 25 bases separated the two germline ends. The CDR3 DNA sequence: TGTGCCAGCGTGCAGGGTGTTGGCGGGGCTATGAAGACCCAGTACTTC. Protein: CASVQGVGGAMKTQYF.

The J gene is TRBJ2-5, the V gene TRBV2; the D is unclear. The germline V and J ends were trimmed by 2 bases and 1 base, with 5 bases remaining between them. The germline V gene has CDR1 SNHLY and CDR2 FYNNEI. CDR3 size: 13 residues. The CDR3 sequence: CASSEQSQETQYF. In nucleotides, the CDR3 is TGTGCCAGCAGTGAACAGTCCCAAGAGACCCAGTACTTC.

Only a few counts were recorded for this clonotype. CDR3 nucleotides: TGCAGTGGTAAAGTCGCGGGAGGGCCCCACGAGCAGTACTTC. Translating gives CSGKVAGGPHEQYF. The chain links TRBV20-1 to TRBJ2-7, with 9 bases fitting TRBD2. The CDR3 runs to 14 residues. Trimming at V came to 7 bases and at J to 5 bases, leaving 12 bases not matched to a gene. Germline values: CDR1 DFQATT, CDR2 SNEGSKA (reference sequence).

The sample holds a few counts of this clonotype. The V gene is TRBV21-1, the J gene TRBJ2-1; the table's D call, TRBD2, was not checked against the DNA. TRBV21-1 is labeled a pseudogene. CDR3 size: 18 residues. The CDR3 reads CASSNSVGLAGGHNEQFF. The CDR3 region has the DNA TGTGCCAGCAGCAACTCAGTCGGTCTAGCGGGGGGGCACAATGAGCAGTTCTTC.

This clonotype occurred a few times. The gene calls are TRBV28 and TRBJ1-1; no clear D. Deletions cut 8 bases from V and 3 bases from J, with 7 bases between. The CDR3 is 11 amino acids. Germline loops: CDR1 MDHEN, CDR2 SYDVKM. In nucleotides, the CDR3 is TGTGCCAGCCTTACGTACACTGAAGCTTTCTTT. Translated, it gives CASLTYTEAFF.

The chain is built from TRBV2 and TRBJ2-1; D perhaps matches TRBD1 (6 bases). The V and J ends lost 7 bases and 5 bases respectively, with 15 bases between them. Germline V gene data show CDR1 as SNHLY and CDR2 as FYNNEI. The CDR3 loop spans 14 amino acids. CDR3 protein: CASKGQGQNNEQFF. In DNA form, the CDR3 reads TGTGCCAGCAAAGGGCAGGGGCAAAACAATGAGCAGTTCTTC.

The genes are TRBV6-5 and TRBJ2-5; the match to TRBD1 covers 8 bases. The germline V gene has CDR1 MNHEY and CDR2 SVGAGI. The CDR3 is 17 amino acids. V shed 0 bases and J 7 bases; nucleotides not matched to a gene: 13. The CDR3 bases are TGTGCCAGCAGTTACTCCACAGGGGGAGGACGGTCTGGGACCCAGTACTTC. This gives the protein CASSYSTGGGRSGTQYF.

The V gene is TRBV18, the J gene TRBJ1-2; D uncertain. This CDR3 contains 14 residues. The V gene's germline CDR1 is KGHSH and CDR2 LQKENI. Trimming cost V 0 bases and J 4 bases, with 9 bases left between them. The CDR3 DNA follows: TGTGCCAGCTCACCACCGACCCTAGGCTATGGCTACACCTTC. Translated, it gives CASSPPTLGYGYTF.

The table lists this clonotype with many counts. The CDR3 spells CASSQGRLAGNYEQYV. The DNA of the CDR3 is TGTGCCAGCAGCCAAGGTAGACTAGCGGGGAACTACGAGCAGTACGTC. This chain connects TRBV3-1 to TRBJ2-7; 11 bases are a match to TRBD2. Germline V gene lookup returns CDR1 LGHDT and CDR2 YNNKEL (reference sequence). V trimming: 1 base; J trimming: 3 bases; junction bases outside the gene matches: 5. The CDR3 is made up of 16 amino acids.